These T cell receptor beta chains were read from a single sample in a study of T cell changes during pregnancy in multiple sclerosis. Only in-frame clones appear in the TCRdb table, and some are missing; sequencing was by immunoSEQ multiplex PCR. The table has some 81,000 clones, approximately 90% seen once. This specimen consisted of peripheral blood, obtained before pregnancy. These receptors were obtained from a female donor with multiple sclerosis, enrolled in a pregnancy study. The CDR3 runs from the conserved cysteine through the conserved F or W. Each record gives: CDR3 length, clone size, V gene, J gene, CDR3 protein. Size is omitted from some rows. Given values are once, few, many or a class for expanded clones.

15	NA	TRBV5-1	TRBJ1-2	CASSLDRGQEWGYTF
11	NA	TRBV12-5	TRBJ2-1	CASAHYNEQFF
16	NA	TRBV7-2	TRBJ2-3	CASSFGTVPRADTQYF
13	NA	TRBV27	TRBJ2-7	CASSSPDRAEQYF
15	once	TRBV2	TRBJ1-1	CASSDLGAMNTEAFF
17	NA	TRBV5-1	TRBJ2-2	CASSLASGRVRTGELFF
15	NA	TRBV15	TRBJ1-3	CATSRDRGQGNTIYF
15	NA	TRBV5-1	TRBJ2-1	CASSLGTGPAYEQFF
13	NA	TRBV11-3	TRBJ2-3	CASSLDLTDTQYF
17	NA	TRBV28	TRBJ1-3	CASSLGRWRVAGNTIYF
13	NA	TRBV27	TRBJ2-3	CASTSGGLDTQYF
14	NA	TRBV6-1	TRBJ1-5	CASSEGQGGWPQHF
15	once	TRBV5-4	TRBJ2-1	CASSLVAGGRNEQFF
13	NA	TRBV18	TRBJ2-3	CASSPPGGDTQYF
16	NA	TRBV7-6	TRBJ1-4	CASSSRQGLGGEKLFF
18	NA	TRBV30	TRBJ2-1	CAWKGTSGGQKSYNEQFF
13	NA	TRBV5-1	TRBJ2-5	CASSQDGEGTQYF
16	NA	TRBV4-3	TRBJ2-3	CASSQSSGGQVDTQYF
13	NA	TRBV18	TRBJ2-7	CASSPPSSYEQYF
16	NA	TRBV19	TRBJ2-7	CASSITGTGLAYEQYF
16	NA	TRBV2	TRBJ1-2	CASRGGNPPRVYGYTF
16	NA	TRBV4-3	TRBJ2-7	CASSQVIQGRQYEQYF
14	NA	TRBV30	TRBJ2-2	CAWNEPGVTGELFF
16	once	TRBV30	TRBJ1-6	CAWRKPRGSYNSPLHF
14	few	TRBV5-4	TRBJ1-1	CASSLQEVGTEAFF
14	NA	TRBV6-5	TRBJ1-1	CASSYVDSNTEAFF
18	NA	TRBV6-1	TRBJ2-3	CASSEAPWTSGRTDTQYF
15	NA	TRBV7-9	TRBJ1-3	CASSPFASSGNTIYF